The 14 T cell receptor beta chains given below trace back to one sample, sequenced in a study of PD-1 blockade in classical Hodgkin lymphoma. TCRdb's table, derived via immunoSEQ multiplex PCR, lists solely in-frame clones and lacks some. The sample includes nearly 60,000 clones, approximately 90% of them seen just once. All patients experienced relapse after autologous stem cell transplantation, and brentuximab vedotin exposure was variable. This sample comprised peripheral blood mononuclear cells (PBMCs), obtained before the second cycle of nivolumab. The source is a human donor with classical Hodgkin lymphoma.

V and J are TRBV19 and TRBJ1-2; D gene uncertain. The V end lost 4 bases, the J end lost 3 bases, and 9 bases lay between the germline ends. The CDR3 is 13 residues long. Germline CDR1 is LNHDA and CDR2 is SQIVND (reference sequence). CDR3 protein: CASSTAVDYGYTF. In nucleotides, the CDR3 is TGTGCCAGTAGTACGGCAGTAGACTATGGCTACACCTTC. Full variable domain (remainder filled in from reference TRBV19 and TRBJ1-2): DGGITQSPKYLFRKEGQNVTLSCEQNLNHDAMYWYRQDPGQGLRLIYYSQIVNDFQKGDIAEGYSVSREKKESFPLTVTSAQKNPTAFYLCASSTAVDYGYTFGSGTRLTVV.

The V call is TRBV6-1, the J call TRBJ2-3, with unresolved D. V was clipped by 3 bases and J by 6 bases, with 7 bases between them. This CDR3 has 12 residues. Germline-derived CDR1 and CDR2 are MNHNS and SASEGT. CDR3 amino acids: CASSEFPDTQYF. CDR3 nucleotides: TGTGCCAGCAGTGAGTTTCCGGATACGCAGTATTTT.

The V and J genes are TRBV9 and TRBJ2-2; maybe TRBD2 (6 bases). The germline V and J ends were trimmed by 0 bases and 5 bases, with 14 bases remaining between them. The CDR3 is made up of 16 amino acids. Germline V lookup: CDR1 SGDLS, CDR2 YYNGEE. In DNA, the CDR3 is TGTGCCAGCAGCGTAGCTTGGCAGGGAGGAACCGGGGAGCTGTTTTTT. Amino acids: CASSVAWQGGTGELFF.

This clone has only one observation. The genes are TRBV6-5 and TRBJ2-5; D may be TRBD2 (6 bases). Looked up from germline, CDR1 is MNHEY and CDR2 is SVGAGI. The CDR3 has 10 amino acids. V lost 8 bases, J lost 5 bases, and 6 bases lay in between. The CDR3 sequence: CASGGETQYF. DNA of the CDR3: TGTGCCAGCGGGGGGGAGACCCAGTACTTC.

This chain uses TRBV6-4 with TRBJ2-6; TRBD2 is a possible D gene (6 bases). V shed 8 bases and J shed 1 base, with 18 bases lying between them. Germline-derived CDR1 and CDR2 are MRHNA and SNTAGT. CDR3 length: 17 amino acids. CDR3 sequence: CASAREATGSGANVLTF. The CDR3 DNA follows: TGTGCCAGCGCGAGGGAGGCCACGGGGTCTGGGGCCAACGTCCTGACTTTC.

The CDR3 region has the DNA TGCAGCGCGACAGTTGTGACCTACGAGCAGTACTTC. Translated, it gives CSATVVTYEQYF. The chain carries TRBV29-1 and TRBJ2-7, with D tentatively TRBD1 (5 bases). The CDR3 totals 12 residues. Trimming stripped 7 bases from V and 2 bases from J, with 12 bases between. CDR1 SQVTM and CDR2 ANQGSEA come from the germline V gene.

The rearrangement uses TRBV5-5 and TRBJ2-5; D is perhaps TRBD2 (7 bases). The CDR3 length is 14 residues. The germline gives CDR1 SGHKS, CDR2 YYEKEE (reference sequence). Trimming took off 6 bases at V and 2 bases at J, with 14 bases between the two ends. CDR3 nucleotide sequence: TGTGCCAGCACAAGGACTAGGGGGCAAGAGACCCAGTACTTC. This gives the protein CASTRTRGQETQYF.

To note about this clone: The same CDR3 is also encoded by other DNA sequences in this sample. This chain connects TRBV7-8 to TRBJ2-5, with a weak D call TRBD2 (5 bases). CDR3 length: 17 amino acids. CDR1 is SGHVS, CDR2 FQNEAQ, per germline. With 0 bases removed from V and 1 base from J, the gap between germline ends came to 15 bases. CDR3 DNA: TGTGCCAGCAGCTTAGCTGGGCTAGCTGGGGTCCAAGAGACCCAGTACTTC. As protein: CASSLAGLAGVQETQYF. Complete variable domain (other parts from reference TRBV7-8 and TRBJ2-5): GAGVSQSPRYKVAKRGQDVALRCDPISGHVSLFWYQQALGQGPEFLTYFQNEAQLDKSGLPSDRFFAERPEGSVSTLKIQRTQQEDSAVYLCASSLAGLAGVQETQYFGPGTRLLVL.

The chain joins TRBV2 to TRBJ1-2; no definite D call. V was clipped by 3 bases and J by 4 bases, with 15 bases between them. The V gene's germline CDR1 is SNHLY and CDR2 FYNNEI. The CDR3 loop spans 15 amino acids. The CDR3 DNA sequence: TGTGCCAGCAGTGAGGCAGGTACGAACATCTATGGCTACACCTTC. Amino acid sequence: CASSEAGTNIYGYTF.

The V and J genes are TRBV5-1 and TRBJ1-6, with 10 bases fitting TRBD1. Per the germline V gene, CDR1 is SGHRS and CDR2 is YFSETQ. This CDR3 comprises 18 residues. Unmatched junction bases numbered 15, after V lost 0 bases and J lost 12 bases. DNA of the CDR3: TGCGCCAGCAGCTTGGCCTCCTGGGGGACAGGGGATGGGGGACCCCTCCACTTT. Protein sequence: CASSLASWGTGDGGPLHF.

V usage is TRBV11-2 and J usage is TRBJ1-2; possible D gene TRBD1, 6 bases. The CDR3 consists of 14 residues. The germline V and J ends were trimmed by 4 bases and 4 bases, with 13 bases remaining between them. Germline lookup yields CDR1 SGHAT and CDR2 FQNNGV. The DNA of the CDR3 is TGTGCCAGCAGCTCACAGGGAGGCGGCTATGGCTACACCTTC. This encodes CASSSQGGGYGYTF. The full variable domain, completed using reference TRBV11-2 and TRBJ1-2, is EAGVAQSPRYKIIEKRQSVAFWCNPISGHATLYWYQQILGQGPKLLIQFQNNGVVDDSQLPKDRFSAERLKGVDSTLKIQPAKLEDSAVYLCASSSQGGGYGYTFGSGTRLTVV.

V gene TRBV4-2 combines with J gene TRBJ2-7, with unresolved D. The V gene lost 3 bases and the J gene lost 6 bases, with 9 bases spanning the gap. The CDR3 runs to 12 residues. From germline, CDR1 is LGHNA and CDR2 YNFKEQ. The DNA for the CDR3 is TGTGCCAGCAGCCAGACGGGCCCCGAGCAGTACTTC. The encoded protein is CASSQTGPEQYF.

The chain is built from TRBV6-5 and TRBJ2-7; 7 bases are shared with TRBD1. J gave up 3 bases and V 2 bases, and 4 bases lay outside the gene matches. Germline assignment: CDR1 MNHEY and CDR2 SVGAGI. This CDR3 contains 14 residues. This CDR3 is CASSYRDSGYEQYF. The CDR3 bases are TGTGCCAGCAGTTACCGGGACAGCGGCTACGAGCAGTACTTC.

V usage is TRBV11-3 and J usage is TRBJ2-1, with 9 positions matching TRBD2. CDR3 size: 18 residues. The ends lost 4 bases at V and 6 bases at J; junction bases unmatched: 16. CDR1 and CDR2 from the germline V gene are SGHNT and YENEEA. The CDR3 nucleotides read TGTGCCAGCAGCTCGGGACGTCTCGGGCGGGGGGGCCCCAATGAGCAGTTCTTC. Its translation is CASSSGRLGRGGPNEQFF.